This T cell receptor (beta chain) was captured by sequencing in a study of T cells expressing NK-cell markers. There are 15 residues in the CDR3. Germline V CDR1 and CDR2: SGHRS, YFSETQ. Reprocessing the 5' RACE reads, TCRdb reports a single entry for every CDR3 protein and omits DNA. The ten top clones account for 6% to 9.5%, within a sample of 440,000 or so distinct CDR3 sequences. Material for sequencing was blood T cells: a sorted CD56 or NKG2C T cell subset, CD4+ or CD8+ T cells, or bulk PBMC T cells (not recorded which). The J gene is TRBJ1-1, the V gene TRBV5-1. The receptor was derived from a woman between 18 and 70 years old in good health. This chain's CDR3 is CASSLEFGSGTEAFF.